The clone carrying this T cell receptor beta chain was seen just once. The sample is drawn from a study of T cell responses to AZD1222 COVID-19 vaccine. Sequencing was performed with immunoSEQ multiplex PCR; in TCRdb, only in-frame clones are kept and a portion is missing. The top ten hold 15% to 20% of the sample, which has tens of thousands of clones, more than 70% seen once. The receptor's source is an adult in good health. Sequences were derived from peripheral blood, sampled on day 0 of AZD1222 vaccination.

The CDR3 nucleotides read TGCAGCGTTGAGGTCGGACCCCGCACCGGGGAGCTGTTTTTT. It encodes CSVEVGPRTGELFF. The rearrangement links TRBV29-1 to TRBJ2-2, with D hard to call. V lost 3 bases and J 4 bases, leaving 12 bases between the germline ends. Germline V gives CDR1 SQVTM, CDR2 ANQGSEA. CDR3 length: 14 amino acids.